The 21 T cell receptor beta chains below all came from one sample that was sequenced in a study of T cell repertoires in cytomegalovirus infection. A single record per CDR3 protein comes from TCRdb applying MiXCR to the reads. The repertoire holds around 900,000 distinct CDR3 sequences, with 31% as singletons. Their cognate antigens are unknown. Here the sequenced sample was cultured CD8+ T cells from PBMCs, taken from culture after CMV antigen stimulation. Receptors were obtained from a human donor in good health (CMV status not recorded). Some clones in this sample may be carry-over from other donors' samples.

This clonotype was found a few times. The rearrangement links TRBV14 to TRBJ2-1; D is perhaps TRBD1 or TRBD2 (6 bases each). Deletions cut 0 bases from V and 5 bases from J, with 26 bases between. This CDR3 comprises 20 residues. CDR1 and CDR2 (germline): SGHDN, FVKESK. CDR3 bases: TGTGCCAGCAGCCAAGATAGGGTTCGCAGGGCCTGGGGGGCAAACAATGAGCAGTTCTTC. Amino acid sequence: CASSQDRVRRAWGANNEQFF.

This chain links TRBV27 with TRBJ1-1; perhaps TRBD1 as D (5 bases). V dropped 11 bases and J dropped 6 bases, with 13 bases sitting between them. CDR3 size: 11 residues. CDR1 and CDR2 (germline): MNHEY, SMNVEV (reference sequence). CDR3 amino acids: CAAVGAAEAFF. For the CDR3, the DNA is TGTGCCGCGGTAGGGGCCGCTGAAGCTTTCTTT.

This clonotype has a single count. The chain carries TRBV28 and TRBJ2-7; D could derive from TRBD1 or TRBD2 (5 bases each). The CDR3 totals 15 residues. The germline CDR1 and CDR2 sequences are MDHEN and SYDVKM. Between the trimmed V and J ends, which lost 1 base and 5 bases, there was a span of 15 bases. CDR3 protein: CASSLLGPGWDEQYF. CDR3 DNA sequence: TGTGCCAGCAGTTTATTGGGGCCGGGATGGGACGAGCAGTACTTC. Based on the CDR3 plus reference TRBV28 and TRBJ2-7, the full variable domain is DVKVTQSSRYLVKRTGEKVFLECVQDMDHENMFWYRQDPGLGLRLIYFSYDVKMKEKGDIPEGYSVSREKKERFSLILESASTNQTSMYLCASSLLGPGWDEQYFGPGTRLTVT.

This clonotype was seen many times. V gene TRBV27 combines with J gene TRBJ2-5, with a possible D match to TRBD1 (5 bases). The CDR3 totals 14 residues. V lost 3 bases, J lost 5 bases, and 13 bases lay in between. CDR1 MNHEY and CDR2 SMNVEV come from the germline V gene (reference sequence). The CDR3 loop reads CASSLGPGWETQYF. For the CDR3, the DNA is TGTGCCAGCAGTTTGGGGCCCGGCTGGGAGACCCAGTACTTC.

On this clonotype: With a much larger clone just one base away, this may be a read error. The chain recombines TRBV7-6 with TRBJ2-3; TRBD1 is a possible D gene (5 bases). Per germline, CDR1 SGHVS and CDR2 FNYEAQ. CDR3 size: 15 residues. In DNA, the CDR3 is TGTACCAGCAGCTCCATCCCTATAGGGGCAGATACGCAGTATTTT. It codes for CTSSSIPIGADTQYF. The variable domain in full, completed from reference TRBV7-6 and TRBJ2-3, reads GAGVSQSPRYKVTKRGQDVALRCDPISGHVSLYWYRQALGQGPEFLTYFNYEAQQDKSGLPNDRFSAERPEGSISTLTIQRTEQRDSAMYRCTSSSIPIGADTQYFGPGTRLTVL.

CDR3 sequence: CASSFKGQANYGYTF. As DNA, the CDR3 is TGTGCCAGCAGCTTTAAGGGACAGGCTAACTATGGCTACACCTTC. This sequence joins TRBV7-9 and TRBJ1-2; 8 positions agree with TRBD1. Germline values: CDR1 SEHNR, CDR2 FQNEAQ (reference sequence). V shed 3 bases and J 0 bases; nucleotides not matched to a gene: 3. The CDR3 extends over 15 amino acids.

CDR3 in DNA: TGTGCCAGCAGTGAAGTCGGCAGGAACACCGGGGAGCTGTTTTTT. Translation gives CASSEVGRNTGELFF. The chain employs TRBV6-1 and TRBJ2-2; D remains ambiguous. The CDR3 is made up of 15 amino acids. The V gene's germline CDR1 is MNHNS and CDR2 SASEGT. V was cut by 1 base and J by 1 base, with 7 bases left in between.

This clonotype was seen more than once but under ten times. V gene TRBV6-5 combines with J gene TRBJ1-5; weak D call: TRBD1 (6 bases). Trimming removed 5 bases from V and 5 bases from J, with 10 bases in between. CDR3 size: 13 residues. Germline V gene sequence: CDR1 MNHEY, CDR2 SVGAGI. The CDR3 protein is CASSRDTYQPQHF. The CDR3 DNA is TGTGCCAGCAGTCGGGACACTTATCAGCCCCAGCATTTT.

Here the CDR3 DNA reads TGTGCCAGCAGTTGGGGGGGGGCCTACGAGCAGTACGTC. Translating gives CASSWGGAYEQYV. This chain joins TRBV6-2 or TRBV6-3 and TRBJ2-7; 7 bases map to TRBD2. V lost 4 bases to trimming and J lost 2 bases; unmatched junction nucleotides: 2. Looked up from germline, CDR1 is MNHEY and CDR2 is SVGEGT. This CDR3 region has 13 residues.

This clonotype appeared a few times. CDR3 DNA: TGTGCCAGCAGTTTCTGGGGGAAGACTGAAGCTTTCTTT. Amino acids: CASSFWGKTEAFF. The chain employs TRBV6-2 or TRBV6-3 and TRBJ1-1; a weak D match, TRBD1 (5 bases). Between the trimmed V and J ends, which lost 4 bases and 5 bases, there was a span of 11 bases. The CDR3 extends over 13 amino acids. Germline V gene lookup returns CDR1 MNHEY and CDR2 SVGEGT.

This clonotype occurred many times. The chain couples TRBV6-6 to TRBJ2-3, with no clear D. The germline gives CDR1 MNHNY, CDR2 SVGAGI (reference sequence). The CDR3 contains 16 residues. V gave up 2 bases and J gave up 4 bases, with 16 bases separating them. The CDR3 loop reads CASSYMELNMPDTQYF. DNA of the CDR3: TGTGCCAGCAGTTACATGGAACTCAACATGCCAGATACGCAGTATTTT.

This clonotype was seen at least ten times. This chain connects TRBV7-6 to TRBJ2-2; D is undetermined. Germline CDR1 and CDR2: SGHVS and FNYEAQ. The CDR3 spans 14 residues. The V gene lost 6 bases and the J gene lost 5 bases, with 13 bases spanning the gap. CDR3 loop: CASSSTRQTGELFF. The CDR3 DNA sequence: TGTGCCAGCAGTTCTACTCGGCAGACCGGGGAGCTGTTTTTT.

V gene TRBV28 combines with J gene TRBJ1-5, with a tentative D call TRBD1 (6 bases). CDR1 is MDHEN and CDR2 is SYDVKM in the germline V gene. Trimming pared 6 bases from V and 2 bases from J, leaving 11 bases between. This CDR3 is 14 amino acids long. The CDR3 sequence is CASRQGYGNQPQHF. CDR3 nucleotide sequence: TGTGCCAGCAGACAGGGCTATGGCAATCAGCCCCAGCATTTT. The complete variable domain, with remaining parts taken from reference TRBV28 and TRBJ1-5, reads DVKVTQSSRYLVKRTGEKVFLECVQDMDHENMFWYRQDPGLGLRLIYFSYDVKMKEKGDIPEGYSVSREKKERFSLILESASTNQTSMYLCASRQGYGNQPQHFGDGTRLSIL.

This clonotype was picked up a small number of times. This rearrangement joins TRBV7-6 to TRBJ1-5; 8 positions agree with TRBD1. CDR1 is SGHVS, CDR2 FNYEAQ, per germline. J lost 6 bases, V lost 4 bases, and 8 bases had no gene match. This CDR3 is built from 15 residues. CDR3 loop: CASSSDRGQGQPQHF. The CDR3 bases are TGTGCCAGCAGCTCCGACAGGGGTCAGGGTCAGCCCCAGCATTTT.

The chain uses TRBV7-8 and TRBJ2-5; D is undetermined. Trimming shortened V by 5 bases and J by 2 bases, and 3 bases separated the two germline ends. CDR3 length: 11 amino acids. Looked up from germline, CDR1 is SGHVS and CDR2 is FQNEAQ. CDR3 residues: CASSKQETQYF. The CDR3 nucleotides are TGTGCCAGCAGCAAACAAGAGACCCAGTACTTC.

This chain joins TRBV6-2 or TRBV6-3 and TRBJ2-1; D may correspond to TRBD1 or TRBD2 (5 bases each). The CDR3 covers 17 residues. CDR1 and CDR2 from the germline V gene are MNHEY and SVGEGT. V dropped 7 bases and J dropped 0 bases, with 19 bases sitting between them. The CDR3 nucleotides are TGTGCCAGCATCCACAAAAGGGACGGTTACTCCTACAATGAGCAGTTCTTC. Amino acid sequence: CASIHKRDGYSYNEQFF.

The CDR3 loop reads CASSEEALQETQYF. DNA for the CDR3: TGTGCCAGCAGTGAAGAGGCACTCCAAGAGACCCAGTACTTC. This chain links TRBV2 with TRBJ2-5; D unresolved. V lost 1 base and J 1 base, leaving 7 bases between the germline ends. The CDR3 runs 14 residues. Germline-derived CDR1 and CDR2 are SNHLY and FYNNEI.

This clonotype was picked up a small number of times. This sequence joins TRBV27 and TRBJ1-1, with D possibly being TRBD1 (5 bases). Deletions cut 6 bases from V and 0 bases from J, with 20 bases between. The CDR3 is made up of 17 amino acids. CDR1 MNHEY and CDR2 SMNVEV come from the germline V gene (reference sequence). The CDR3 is CASSHGTPGPMNTEAFF. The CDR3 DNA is TGTGCCAGCAGCCATGGCACGCCGGGACCCATGAACACTGAAGCTTTCTTT.

The CDR3 region is CASRPAAETQYF. The CDR3 DNA follows: TGTGCCAGCCGTCCTGCCGCCGAGACCCAGTACTTC. The chain joins TRBV7-4 to TRBJ2-5; unclear D gene. CDR3 length: 12 amino acids. V was clipped by 8 bases and J by 5 bases, with 12 bases between them. The germline V gene encodes CDR1 SGHVT and CDR2 SQSDAQ.

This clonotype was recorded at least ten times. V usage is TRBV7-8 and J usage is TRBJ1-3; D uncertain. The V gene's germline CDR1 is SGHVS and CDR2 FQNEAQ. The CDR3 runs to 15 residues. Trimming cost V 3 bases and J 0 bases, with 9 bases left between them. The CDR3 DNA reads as TGTGCCAGCAGCTTTTTGAGGATCTCTGGAAACACCATATATTTT. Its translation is CASSFLRISGNTIYF.

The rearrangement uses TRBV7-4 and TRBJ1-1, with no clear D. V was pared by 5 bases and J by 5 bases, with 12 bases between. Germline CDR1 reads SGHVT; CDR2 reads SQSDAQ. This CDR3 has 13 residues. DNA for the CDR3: TGTGCCAGCAGCCCGGCCCTGGGAACTGAAGCTTTCTTT. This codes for CASSPALGTEAFF.